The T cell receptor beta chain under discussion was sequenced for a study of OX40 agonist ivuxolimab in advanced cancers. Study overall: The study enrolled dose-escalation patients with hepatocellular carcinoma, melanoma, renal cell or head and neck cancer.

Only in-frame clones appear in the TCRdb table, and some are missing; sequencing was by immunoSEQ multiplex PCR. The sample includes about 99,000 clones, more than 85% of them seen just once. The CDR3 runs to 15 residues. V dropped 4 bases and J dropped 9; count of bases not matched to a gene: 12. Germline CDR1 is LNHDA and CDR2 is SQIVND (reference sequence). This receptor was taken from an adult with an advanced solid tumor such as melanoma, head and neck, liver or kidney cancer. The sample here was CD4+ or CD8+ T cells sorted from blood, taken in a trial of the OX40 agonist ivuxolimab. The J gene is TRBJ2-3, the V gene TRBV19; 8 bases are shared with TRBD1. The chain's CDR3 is CASSTAWTGSSTQYF. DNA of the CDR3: TGTGCCAGTAGTACCGCTTGGACAGGGAGTAGCACGCAGTATTTT.